This passage covers 3 T cell receptor beta chains from one sample sequenced in a study of blood T cells in healthy people across ages (dated by TCRdb to between 2015 and 2017). Libraries came from 5' RACE. The instrument given in TCRdb is Illumina HiSeq 2500. A second PCR of about 7 to 12 cycles was run with a J-beta primer mix and a sample-barcoded 5' primer. TCRdb reprocessing: public reads trimmed at Q25 with fastp, clones called with MiXCR, in-frame beta chains kept. For every CDR3 protein sequence, its rows merge into one entry that carries the most common genes and DNA. This sample lists 350,000 to 450,000 distinct CDR3 sequences; 45% to 65% were detected once. Under 65% of the sample lies in the top ten. The sample was blood. The receptors come from a man between 60 and 75 years old in good health.

This clonotype came up once. This chain uses TRBV7-3 with TRBJ1-3; no clear D. Germline CDR1 is SGHTA and CDR2 is FQGTGA. CDR3 length: 14 residues. Trimming cost V 5 bases and J 0 bases, with 8 bases left between them. In DNA, the CDR3 is TGTGCCAGCAGCCCGACCCCCTCTGGAAACACCATATATTTT. The encoded protein is CASSPTPSGNTIYF. Supplemented by reference TRBV7-3 and TRBJ1-3, the full variable domain reads GAGVSQTPSNKVTEKGKYVELRCDPISGHTALYWYRQSLGQGPEFLIYFQGTGAADDSGLPNDRFFAVRPEGSVSTLKIQRTERGDSAVYLCASSPTPSGNTIYFGEGSWLTVV.

The chain recombines TRBV29-1 with TRBJ2-3; possible D gene TRBD2, 6 bases. Per the germline V gene, CDR1 is SQVTM and CDR2 is ANQGSEA. Deletions cut 3 bases from V and 4 bases from J, with 11 bases between. The CDR3 is made up of 13 amino acids. The CDR3 DNA follows: TGCAGCGTTGATGCGGGGATGGCAGATACGCAGTATTTT. Amino acids: CSVDAGMADTQYF.

This clonotype was seen more than once but under ten times. A much larger clone sits a single nucleotide away, making a read error possible. The chain carries TRBV4-2 and TRBJ2-7, with 10 bases matching TRBD2. From germline, CDR1 is LGHNA and CDR2 YNFKEQ. The CDR3 totals 15 residues. V trimming: 4 bases; J trimming: 7 bases; junction bases outside the gene matches: 10. CDR3: CASSRELAGYNEQYF. The CDR3 region has the DNA TGTGCCAGCAGCCGGGAACTAGCGGGATACAATGAGCAGTACTTC.